These T cell receptor beta chains were read from a single sample in a study of molecular identifiers for immune sequencing clone quantification. TCRdb reprocessed the PCR reads via MiXCR and lists one record per CDR3 protein. The sample lists some 680,000 distinct CDR3 sequences; roughly 25% were seen once. Sequencing used naive CD8+ T cells from blood, with Jurkat cell RNA spiked in. Every receptor here comes from a human donor in good health. Some libraries in this study had Jurkat cell RNA spiked in. Each CDR3 is given with its conserved first and last residue. The D gene is left open where the match is weak. Clone size appears in some rows only: once, few, many, or a class for an expanded clone.

cdr3_nt: TGTGCCAGCAGCCGAGGGGGCCGCACAGATACGCAGTATTTT
cdr3_aa: CASSRGGRTDTQYF
v_call: TRBV12-3/TRBV12-4
clone_size: NA
d_call: TRBD1
j_call: TRBJ2-3

cdr3_nt: TGTGCCCGCAGCAAAGACAGGGGGGACACTGAAGCTTTCTTT
cdr3_aa: CARSKDRGDTEAFF
v_call: TRBV11-2
clone_size: NA
d_call: TRBD1
j_call: TRBJ1-1

cdr3_nt: TGTGCCAGCAGTTTATTTAGCGGGGATACGCAGTATTTT
cdr3_aa: CASSLFSGDTQYF
v_call: TRBV28
clone_size: many
d_call: TRBD2
j_call: TRBJ2-3

cdr3_nt: TGTGCCTGGACGCTATCTCAGCCCTACAATGGGCAGTTCTTC
cdr3_aa: CAWTLSQPYNGQFF
v_call: TRBV30
clone_size: NA
d_call: NA
j_call: TRBJ2-1

cdr3_nt: TGTGCCAGTAGTATAGGGGGGGCCGCCTACGAGCAGTACTTC
cdr3_aa: CASSIGGAAYEQYF
v_call: TRBV19
clone_size: many
d_call: NA
j_call: TRBJ2-7

cdr3_nt: TGTGCCAGCAGTTTAGTTAGGGTAGATACGCAGTATTTT
cdr3_aa: CASSLVRVDTQYF
v_call: TRBV12-3/TRBV12-4
clone_size: many
d_call: NA
j_call: TRBJ2-3

cdr3_nt: TGTGCCAGTGAAGTCGCAATGAACACTGAAGCTTTCTTT
cdr3_aa: CASEVAMNTEAFF
v_call: TRBV19
clone_size: few
d_call: NA
j_call: TRBJ1-1

cdr3_nt: TGCAGTGCTAGAGATGTTACGGGACGGACAGGCCTCAATCAGCCCCAGCATTTT
cdr3_aa: CSARDVTGRTGLNQPQHF
v_call: TRBV20-1
clone_size: NA
d_call: TRBD1
j_call: TRBJ1-5

cdr3_nt: TGTGCCAGCAGTTCCGGACAGGGATGGGATACGCAGTATTTT
cdr3_aa: CASSSGQGWDTQYF
v_call: TRBV12-3/TRBV12-4
clone_size: many
d_call: TRBD1
j_call: TRBJ2-3

cdr3_nt: TGCAGCGTTGAAGATCCTCTAAATACGGGGGCTTTCTACAATGAGCAGTTCTTC
cdr3_aa: CSVEDPLNTGAFYNEQFF
v_call: TRBV29-1
clone_size: NA
d_call: NA
j_call: TRBJ2-1

cdr3_nt: TGCGCCAGCAGCTTGGCGGGTCAGAGCACAGATACGCAGTATTTT
cdr3_aa: CASSLAGQSTDTQYF
v_call: TRBV5-1
clone_size: many
d_call: NA
j_call: TRBJ2-3

cdr3_nt: TGTGCCAGCAGCCAAAGCAGGGGCAGCCAAGAGACCCAGTACTTC
cdr3_aa: CASSQSRGSQETQYF
v_call: TRBV16
clone_size: few
d_call: NA
j_call: TRBJ2-5

cdr3_nt: TGTGCCAGTAGCCCGACTAGCGTCTCCTACGAGCAGTACTTC
cdr3_aa: CASSPTSVSYEQYF
v_call: TRBV19
clone_size: NA
d_call: TRBD2
j_call: TRBJ2-7